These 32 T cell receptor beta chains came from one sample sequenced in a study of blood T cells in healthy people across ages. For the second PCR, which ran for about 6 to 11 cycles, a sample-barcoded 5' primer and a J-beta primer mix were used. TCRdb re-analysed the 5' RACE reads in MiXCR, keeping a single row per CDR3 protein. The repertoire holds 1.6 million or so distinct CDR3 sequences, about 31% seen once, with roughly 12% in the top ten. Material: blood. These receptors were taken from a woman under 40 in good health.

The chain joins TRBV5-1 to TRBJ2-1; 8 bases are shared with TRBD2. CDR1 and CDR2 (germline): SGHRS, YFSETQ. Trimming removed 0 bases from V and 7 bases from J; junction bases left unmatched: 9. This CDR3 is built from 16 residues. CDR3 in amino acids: CASSLVLAVTGNEQFF. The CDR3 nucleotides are TGCGCCAGCAGCTTGGTACTAGCGGTTACGGGTAATGAGCAGTTCTTC.

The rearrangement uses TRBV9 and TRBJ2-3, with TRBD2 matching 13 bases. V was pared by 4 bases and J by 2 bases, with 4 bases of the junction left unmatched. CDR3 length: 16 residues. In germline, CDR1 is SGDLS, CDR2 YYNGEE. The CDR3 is CASSKGTSGDTDTQYF. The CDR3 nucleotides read TGTGCCAGCAGCAAGGGGACTAGCGGGGACACAGATACGCAGTATTTT. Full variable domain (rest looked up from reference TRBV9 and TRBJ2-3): DSGVTQTPKHLITATGQRVTLRCSPRSGDLSVYWYQQSLDQGLQFLIQYYNGEERAKGNILERFSAQQFPDLHSELNLSSLELGDSALYFCASSKGTSGDTDTQYFGPGTRLTVL.

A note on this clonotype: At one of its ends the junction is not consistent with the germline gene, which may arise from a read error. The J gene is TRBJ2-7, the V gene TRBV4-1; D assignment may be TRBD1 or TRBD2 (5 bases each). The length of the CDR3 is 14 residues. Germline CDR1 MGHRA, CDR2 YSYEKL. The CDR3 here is CAGSQEGPDYEQYF. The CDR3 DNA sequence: TGCGCCGGCAGCCAAGAGGGACCGGACTACGAGCAGTACTTC.

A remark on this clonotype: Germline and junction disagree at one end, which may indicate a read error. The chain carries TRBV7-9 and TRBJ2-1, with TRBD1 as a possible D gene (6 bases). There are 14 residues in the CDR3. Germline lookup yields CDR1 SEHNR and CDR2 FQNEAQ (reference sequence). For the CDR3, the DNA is TGTACCAGCAGCTTACTTACAGGGTCCCCTGAGCAGTTCTTC. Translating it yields CTSSLLTGSPEQFF.

The CDR3 loop reads CASSLAGTRAGYTF. The DNA of the CDR3 is TGTGCCAGCAGCTTAGCCGGGACAAGGGCTGGCTACACCTTC. The chain recombines TRBV13 with TRBJ1-2; a possible D gene is TRBD1 (6 bases). Germline assignment: CDR1 PRHDT and CDR2 FYEKMQ (reference sequence). V gave up 1 base and J gave up 7 bases, with 13 bases separating them. The CDR3 consists of 14 residues.

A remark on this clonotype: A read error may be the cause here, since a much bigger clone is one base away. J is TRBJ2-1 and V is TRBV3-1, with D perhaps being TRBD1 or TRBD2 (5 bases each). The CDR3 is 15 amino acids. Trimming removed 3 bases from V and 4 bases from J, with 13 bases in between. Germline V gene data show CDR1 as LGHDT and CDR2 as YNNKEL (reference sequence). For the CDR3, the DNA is TGTGCCAGCAGCCACGGGACGCAGGGTTACAATGAGCAGTTCTTC. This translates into CASSHGTQGYNEQFF.

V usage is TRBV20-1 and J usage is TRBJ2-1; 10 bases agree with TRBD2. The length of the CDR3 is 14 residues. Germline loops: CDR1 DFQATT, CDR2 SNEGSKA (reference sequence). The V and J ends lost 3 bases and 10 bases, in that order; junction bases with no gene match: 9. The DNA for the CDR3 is TGCAGTGCTAGTCATGGGCTAGCGGGAGAGGAGCAGTTCTTC. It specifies CSASHGLAGEEQFF.

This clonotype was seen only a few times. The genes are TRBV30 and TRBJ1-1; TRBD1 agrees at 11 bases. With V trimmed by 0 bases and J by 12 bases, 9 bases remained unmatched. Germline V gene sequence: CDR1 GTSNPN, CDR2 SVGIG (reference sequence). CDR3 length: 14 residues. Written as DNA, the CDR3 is TGTGCCTGGAGTGTTTCCGGGACAGGGGGGCAGACTTTCTTT. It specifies CAWSVSGTGGQTFF.

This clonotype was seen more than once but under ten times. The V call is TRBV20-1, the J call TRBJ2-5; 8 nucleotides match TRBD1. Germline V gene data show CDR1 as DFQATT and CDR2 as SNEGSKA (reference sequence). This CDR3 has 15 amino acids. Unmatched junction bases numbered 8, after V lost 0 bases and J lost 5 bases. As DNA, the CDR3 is TGCAGTGCTAGAGATGGTACCAGGGGGCGGGAGACCCAGTACTTC. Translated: CSARDGTRGRETQYF.

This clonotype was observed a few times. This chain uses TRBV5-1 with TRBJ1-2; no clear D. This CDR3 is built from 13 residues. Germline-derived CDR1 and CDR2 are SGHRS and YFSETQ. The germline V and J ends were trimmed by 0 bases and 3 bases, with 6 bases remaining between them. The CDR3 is CASSLAADYGYTF. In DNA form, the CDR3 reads TGCGCCAGCAGCTTGGCGGCAGACTATGGCTACACCTTC. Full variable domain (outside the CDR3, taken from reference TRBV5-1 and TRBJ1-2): KAGVTQTPRYLIKTRGQQVTLSCSPISGHRSVSWYQQTPGQGLQFLFEYFSETQRNKGNFPGRFSGRQFSNSRSEMNVSTLELGDSALYLCASSLAADYGYTFGSGTRLTVV.

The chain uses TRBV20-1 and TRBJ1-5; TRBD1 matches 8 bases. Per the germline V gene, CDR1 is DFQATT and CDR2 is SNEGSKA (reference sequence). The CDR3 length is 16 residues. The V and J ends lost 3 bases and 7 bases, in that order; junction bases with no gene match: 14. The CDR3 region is CSARARRQGFRQPQHF. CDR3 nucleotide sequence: TGCAGTGCTAGGGCTCGGAGACAGGGGTTCAGGCAGCCCCAGCATTTT.

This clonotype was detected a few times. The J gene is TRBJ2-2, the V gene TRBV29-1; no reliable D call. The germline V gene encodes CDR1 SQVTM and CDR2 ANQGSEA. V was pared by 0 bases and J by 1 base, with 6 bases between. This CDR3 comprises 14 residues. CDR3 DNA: TGCAGCGTTGAAGATCGTCTGAACACCGGGGAGCTGTTTTTT. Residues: CSVEDRLNTGELFF.

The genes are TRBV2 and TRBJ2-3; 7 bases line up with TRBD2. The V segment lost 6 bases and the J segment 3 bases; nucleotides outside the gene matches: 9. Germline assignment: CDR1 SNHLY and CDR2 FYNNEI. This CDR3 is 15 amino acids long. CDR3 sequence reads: CASRPPGLGTDTQYF. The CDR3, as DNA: TGTGCCAGCAGGCCCCCCGGACTAGGGACAGATACGCAGTATTTT. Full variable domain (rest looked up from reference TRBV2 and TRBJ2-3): EPEVTQTPSHQVTQMGQEVILRCVPISNHLYFYWYRQILGQKVEFLVSFYNNEISEKSEIFDDQFSVERPDGSNFTLKIRSTKLEDSAMYFCASRPPGLGTDTQYFGPGTRLTVL.

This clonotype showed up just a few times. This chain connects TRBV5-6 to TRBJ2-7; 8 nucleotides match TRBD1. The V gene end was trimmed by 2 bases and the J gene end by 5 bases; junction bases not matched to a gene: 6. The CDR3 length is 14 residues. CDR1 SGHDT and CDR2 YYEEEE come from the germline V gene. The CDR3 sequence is CASSFPGGVDEQYF. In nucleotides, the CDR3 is TGTGCCAGCAGCTTTCCAGGGGGCGTCGACGAGCAGTACTTC.

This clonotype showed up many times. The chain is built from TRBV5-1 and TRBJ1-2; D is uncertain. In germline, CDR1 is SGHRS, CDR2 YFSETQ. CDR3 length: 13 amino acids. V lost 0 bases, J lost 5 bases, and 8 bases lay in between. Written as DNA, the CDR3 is TGCGCCAGCAGCTTGGACGTGAGATATGGCTACACCTTC. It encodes CASSLDVRYGYTF.

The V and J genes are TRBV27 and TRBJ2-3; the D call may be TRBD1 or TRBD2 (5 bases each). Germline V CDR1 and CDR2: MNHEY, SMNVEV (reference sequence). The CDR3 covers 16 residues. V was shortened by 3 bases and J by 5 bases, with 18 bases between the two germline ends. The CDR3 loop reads CASSFGGPPRGDTQYF. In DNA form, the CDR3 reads TGTGCCAGCAGTTTCGGCGGGCCCCCTAGGGGAGATACGCAGTATTTT.

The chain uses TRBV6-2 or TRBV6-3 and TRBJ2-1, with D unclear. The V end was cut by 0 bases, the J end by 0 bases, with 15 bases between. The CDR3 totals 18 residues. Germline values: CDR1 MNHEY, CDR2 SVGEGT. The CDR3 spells CASSYSFLRVSSYNEQFF. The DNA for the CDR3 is TGTGCCAGCAGTTACTCGTTCCTCCGGGTAAGCTCCTACAATGAGCAGTTCTTC.

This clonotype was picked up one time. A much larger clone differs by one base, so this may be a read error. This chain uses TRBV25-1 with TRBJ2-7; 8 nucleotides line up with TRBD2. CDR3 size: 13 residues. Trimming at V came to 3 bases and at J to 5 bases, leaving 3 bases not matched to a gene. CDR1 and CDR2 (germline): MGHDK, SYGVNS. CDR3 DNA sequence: TGTGCCAGCAGTGAGTCGGGAGGGCACGAGCAGTACTTC. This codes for CASSESGGHEQYF.

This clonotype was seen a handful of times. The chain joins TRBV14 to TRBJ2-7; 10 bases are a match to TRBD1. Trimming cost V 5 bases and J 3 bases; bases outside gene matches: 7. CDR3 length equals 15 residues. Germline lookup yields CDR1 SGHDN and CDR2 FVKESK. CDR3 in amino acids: CASSGPGQGYYEQYF. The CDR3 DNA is TGTGCCAGCAGCGGTCCGGGACAGGGGTACTACGAGCAGTACTTC.

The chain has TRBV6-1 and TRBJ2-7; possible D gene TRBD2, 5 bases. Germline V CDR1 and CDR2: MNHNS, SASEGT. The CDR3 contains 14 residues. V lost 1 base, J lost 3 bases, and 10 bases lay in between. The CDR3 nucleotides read TGTGCCAGCAGTGAAGGTGGGAGCATCTACGAGCAGTACTTC. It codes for CASSEGGSIYEQYF.

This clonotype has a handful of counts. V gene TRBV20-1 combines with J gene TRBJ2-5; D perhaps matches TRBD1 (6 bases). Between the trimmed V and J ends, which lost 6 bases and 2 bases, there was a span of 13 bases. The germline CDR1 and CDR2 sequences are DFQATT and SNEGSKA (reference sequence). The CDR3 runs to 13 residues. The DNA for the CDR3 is TGCAGTGCCCGACACAGGGAGCAAGAGACCCAGTACTTC. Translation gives CSARHREQETQYF.

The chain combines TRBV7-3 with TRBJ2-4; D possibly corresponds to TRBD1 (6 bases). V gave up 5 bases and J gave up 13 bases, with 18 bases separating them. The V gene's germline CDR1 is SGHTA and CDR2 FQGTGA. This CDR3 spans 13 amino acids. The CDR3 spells CASSPKTGTPQYF. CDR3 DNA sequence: TGTGCCAGCAGCCCCAAAACCGGGACACCGCAGTACTTC.

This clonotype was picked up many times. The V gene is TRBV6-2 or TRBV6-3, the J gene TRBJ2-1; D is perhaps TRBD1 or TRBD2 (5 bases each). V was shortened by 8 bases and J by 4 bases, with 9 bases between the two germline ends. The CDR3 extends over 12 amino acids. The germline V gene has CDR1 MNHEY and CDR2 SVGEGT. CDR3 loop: CASAEGYNEQFF. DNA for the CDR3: TGTGCCAGCGCAGAGGGGTACAATGAGCAGTTCTTC.

CDR3 region: CSVRTDKLFF. The CDR3, as DNA: TGCAGTGTCCGGACAGATAAACTGTTTTTT. The chain couples TRBV20-1 to TRBJ1-4; the D gene is possibly TRBD1 (6 bases). V gave up 7 bases and J gave up 11 bases, with 11 bases separating them. The CDR3 contains 10 residues. CDR1 is DFQATT and CDR2 is SNEGSKA in the germline V gene (reference sequence).

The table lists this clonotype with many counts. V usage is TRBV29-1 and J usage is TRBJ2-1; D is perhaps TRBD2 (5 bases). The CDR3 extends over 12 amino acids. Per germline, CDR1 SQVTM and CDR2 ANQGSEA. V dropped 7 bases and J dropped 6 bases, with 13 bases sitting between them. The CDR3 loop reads CSAREDFNEQFF. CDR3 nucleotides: TGCAGCGCCAGAGAGGACTTCAATGAGCAGTTCTTC.

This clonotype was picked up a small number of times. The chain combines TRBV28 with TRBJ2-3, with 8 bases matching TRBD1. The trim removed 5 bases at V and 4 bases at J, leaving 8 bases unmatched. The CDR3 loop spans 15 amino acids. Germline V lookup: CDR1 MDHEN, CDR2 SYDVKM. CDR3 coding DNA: TGTGCCAGCAGTATCCCGACAGGGGCGGCAGATACGCAGTATTTT. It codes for CASSIPTGAADTQYF.

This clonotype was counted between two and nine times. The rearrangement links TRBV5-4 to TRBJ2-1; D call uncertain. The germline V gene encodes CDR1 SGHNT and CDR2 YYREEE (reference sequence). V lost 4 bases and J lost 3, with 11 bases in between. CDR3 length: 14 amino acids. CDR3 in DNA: TGTGCCAGCAGCAGCAGGCCAAACTACAATGAGCAGTTCTTC. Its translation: CASSSRPNYNEQFF.

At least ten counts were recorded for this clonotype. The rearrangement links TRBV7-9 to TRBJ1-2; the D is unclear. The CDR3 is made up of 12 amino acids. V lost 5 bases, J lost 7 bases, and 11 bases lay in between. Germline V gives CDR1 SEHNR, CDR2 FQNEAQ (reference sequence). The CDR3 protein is CASSRQDSGYTF. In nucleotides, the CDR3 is TGTGCCAGCAGCCGGCAGGATTCTGGCTACACCTTC.

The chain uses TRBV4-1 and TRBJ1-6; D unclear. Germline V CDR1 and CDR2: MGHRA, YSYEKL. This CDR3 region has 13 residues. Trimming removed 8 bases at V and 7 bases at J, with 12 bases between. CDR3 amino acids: CASAGRVNSPLHF. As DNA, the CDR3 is TGCGCCAGCGCGGGGAGGGTGAATTCACCCCTCCACTTT.

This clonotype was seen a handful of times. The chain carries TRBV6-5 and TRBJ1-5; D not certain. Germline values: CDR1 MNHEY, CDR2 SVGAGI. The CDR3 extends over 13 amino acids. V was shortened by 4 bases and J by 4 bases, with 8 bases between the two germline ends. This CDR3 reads CASSSELNQPQHF. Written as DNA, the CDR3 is TGTGCCAGCAGTTCCGAGTTGAATCAGCCCCAGCATTTT.

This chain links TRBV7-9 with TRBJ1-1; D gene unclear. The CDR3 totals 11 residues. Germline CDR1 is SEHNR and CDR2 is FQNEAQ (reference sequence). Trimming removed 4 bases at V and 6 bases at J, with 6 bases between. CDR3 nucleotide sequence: TGTGCCAGCAGCTCACCGTCTGAAGCTTTCTTT. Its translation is CASSSPSEAFF.

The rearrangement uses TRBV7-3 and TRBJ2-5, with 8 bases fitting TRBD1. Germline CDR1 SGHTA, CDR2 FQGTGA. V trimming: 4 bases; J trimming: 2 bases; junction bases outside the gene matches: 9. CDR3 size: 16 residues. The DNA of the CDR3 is TGTGCCAGCAGCTCCAACTTCGGGACAGGTCAAGAGACCCAGTACTTC. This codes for CASSSNFGTGQETQYF.